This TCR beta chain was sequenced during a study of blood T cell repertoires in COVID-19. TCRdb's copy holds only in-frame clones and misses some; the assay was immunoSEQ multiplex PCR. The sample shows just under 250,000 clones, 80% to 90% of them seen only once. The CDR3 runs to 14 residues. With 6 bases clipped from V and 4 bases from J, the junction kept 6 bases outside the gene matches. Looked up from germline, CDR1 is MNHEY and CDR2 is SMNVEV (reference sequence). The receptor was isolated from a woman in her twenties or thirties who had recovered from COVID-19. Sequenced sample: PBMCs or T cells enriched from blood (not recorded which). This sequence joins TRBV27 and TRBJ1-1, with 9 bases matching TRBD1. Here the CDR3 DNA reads TGTGCCAGCAGGATAGGGACAGGGTTCACTGAAGCTTTCTTT. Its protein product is CASRIGTGFTEAFF.